This T cell receptor beta chain derives from a study of radiotherapy plus CTLA-4 blockade in lung cancer. Study overall: Objective response rate was about 19%; disease control rate, under 35%. Whole-study results and caveats: Alongside interferon-beta, early blood T cell clone dynamics were reportedly the best predictor of response. Peripheral blood showed expansion of tumor-derived TCR clones after radiotherapy and ipilimumab.

As for this clone: Its specificity is unknown.

Trimming left V 7 bases short and J 1 base short, with 17 bases between. Germline V gene sequence: CDR1 SNHLY, CDR2 FYNNEI. This CDR3 is built from 15 residues. Method: immunoSEQ multiplex PCR; TCRdb's copy keeps in-frame clones and lacks some. The sample contains roughly 78,000 clones, around 82% of which appear only once. The gene calls are TRBV2 and TRBJ2-7; possible D gene TRBD1, 6 bases. The material was peripheral blood, obtained from a patient treated with radiotherapy plus ipilimumab. The receptor comes from a human donor with non-small cell lung cancer who had a complete response to radiotherapy plus ipilimumab. CDR3 region: CASIRDISGSYEQYF. CDR3 sequence (DNA): TGTGCCAGCATTAGGGACATTTCGGGTTCCTACGAGCAGTACTTC.